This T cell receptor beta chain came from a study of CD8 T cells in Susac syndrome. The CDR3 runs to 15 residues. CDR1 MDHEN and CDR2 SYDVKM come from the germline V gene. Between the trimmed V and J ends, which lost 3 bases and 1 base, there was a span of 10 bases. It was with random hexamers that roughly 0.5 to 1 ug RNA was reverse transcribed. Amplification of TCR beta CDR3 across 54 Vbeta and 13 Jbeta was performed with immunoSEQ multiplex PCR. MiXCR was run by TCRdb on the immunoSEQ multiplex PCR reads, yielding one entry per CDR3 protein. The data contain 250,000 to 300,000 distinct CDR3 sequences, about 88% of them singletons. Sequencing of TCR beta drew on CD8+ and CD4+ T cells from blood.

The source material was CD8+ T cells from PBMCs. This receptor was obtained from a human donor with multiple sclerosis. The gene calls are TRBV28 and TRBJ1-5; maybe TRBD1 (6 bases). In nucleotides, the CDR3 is TGTGCCAGCAGTTTCACAGGGCGGAGCAATCAGCCCCAGCATTTT. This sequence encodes CASSFTGRSNQPQHF.